This record concerns one T cell receptor beta chain sequence. Sequencing ends 3 residues short of the CDR3 end; the germline J gene provides the rest. TCRdb's copy holds only in-frame clones and misses some; the assay was immunoSEQ multiplex PCR. Here the sample table reports approximately 33,000 clones. The sample belongs to a study of T cells in women clearing cervical HPV infection. The CDR3 extends over 15 amino acids. In germline, CDR1 is SSHAT, CDR2 FNYEAQ (reference sequence). V was cut by 0 bases and J by 7 bases, with 12 bases left in between. This clonotype originated in a woman aged 18 to 69 with a cervical HPV16 infection that either progressed to CIN3+ or cleared (not recorded which). This sequence joins TRBV7-7 and TRBJ2-2; tentative D call: TRBD2 (6 bases). What was sequenced was blood buffy coat. The sequenced part of the CDR3 DNA is TGTGCCAGCAGCTTAGCCAGCGGGTCAAGCGGGGAG. It translates to CASSLASGSSGE. The entire CDR3 is CASSLASGSSGELFF.